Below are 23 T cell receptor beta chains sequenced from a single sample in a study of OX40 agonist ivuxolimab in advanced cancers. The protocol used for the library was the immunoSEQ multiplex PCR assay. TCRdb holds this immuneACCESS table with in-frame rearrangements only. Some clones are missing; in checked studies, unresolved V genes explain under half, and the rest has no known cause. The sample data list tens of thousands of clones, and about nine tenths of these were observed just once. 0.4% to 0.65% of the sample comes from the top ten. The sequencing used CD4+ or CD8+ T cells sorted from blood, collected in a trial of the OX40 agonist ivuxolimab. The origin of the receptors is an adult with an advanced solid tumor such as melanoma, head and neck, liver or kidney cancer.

The CDR3 nucleotides read TGTGCCACCAATGTCGGTCTTACCCTCACCCGTTCCTACGAGCAGTACTTC. Protein product: CATNVGLTLTRSYEQYF. The chain is built from TRBV6-4 and TRBJ2-7; D ambiguous. CDR3 length equals 17 residues. Germline assignment: CDR1 MRHNA and CDR2 SNTAGT. V lost 10 bases and J lost 1, with 26 bases in between.

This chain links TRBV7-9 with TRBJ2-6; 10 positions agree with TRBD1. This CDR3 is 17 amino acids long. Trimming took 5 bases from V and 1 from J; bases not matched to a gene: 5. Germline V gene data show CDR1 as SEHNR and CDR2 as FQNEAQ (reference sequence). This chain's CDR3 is CASSRDRGVSGANVLTF. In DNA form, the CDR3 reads TGTGCCAGCAGCCGGGACAGGGGAGTATCTGGGGCCAACGTCCTGACTTTC.

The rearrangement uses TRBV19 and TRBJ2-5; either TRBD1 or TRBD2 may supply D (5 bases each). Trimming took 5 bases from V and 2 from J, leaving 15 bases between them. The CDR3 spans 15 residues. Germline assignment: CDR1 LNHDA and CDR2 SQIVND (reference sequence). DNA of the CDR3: TGTGCCAGTAGTTACTTTCCGGGGCAGCAAGAGACCCAGTACTTC. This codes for CASSYFPGQQETQYF.

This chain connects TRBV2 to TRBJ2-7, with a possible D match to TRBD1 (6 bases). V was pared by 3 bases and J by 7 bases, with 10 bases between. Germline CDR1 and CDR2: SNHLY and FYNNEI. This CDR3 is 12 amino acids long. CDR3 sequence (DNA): TGTGCCAGCAGTGAGCAGGGGAATGAGCAGTACTTC. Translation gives CASSEQGNEQYF.

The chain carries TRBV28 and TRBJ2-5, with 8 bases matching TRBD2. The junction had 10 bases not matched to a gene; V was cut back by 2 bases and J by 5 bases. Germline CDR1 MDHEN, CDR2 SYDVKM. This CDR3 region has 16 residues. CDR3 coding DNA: TGTGCCAGCAGTTTACCCTCTGCGGGAGGTTACGAGACCCAGTACTTC. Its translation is CASSLPSAGGYETQYF.

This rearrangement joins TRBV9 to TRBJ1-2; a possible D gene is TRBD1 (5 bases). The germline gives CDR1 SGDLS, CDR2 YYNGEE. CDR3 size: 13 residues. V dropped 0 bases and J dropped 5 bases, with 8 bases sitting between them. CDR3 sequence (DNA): TGTGCCAGCAGCGTAGAACAGGATTATGGCTACACCTTC. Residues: CASSVEQDYGYTF.

The CDR3 nucleotides are TGCGCCAGCAGCTCCTTGACAGGGACTGAAGCTTTCTTT. This gives the protein CASSSLTGTEAFF. V and J are TRBV5-1 and TRBJ1-1; 7 bases are a match to TRBD1. This CDR3 spans 13 amino acids. Germline CDR1 reads SGHRS; CDR2 reads YFSETQ. Trimming cost V 3 bases and J 5 bases; bases outside gene matches: 4.

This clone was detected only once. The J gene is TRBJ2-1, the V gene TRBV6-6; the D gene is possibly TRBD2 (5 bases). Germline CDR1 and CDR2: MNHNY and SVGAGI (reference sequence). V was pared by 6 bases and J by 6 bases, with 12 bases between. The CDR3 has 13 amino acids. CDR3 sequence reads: CASRKSGTNEQFF. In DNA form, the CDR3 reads TGTGCCAGCAGAAAAAGCGGAACCAATGAGCAGTTCTTC.

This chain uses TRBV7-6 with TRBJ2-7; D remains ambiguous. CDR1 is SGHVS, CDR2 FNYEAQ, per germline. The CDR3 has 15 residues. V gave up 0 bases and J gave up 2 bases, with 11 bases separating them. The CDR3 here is CASSLASHAAYEQYF. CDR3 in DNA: TGTGCCAGCAGCTTAGCGAGTCACGCGGCCTACGAGCAGTACTTC.

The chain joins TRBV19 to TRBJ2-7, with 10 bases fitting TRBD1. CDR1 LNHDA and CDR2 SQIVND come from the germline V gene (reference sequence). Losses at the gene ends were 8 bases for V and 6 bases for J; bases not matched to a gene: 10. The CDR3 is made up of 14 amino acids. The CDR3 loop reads CASSPWTGGFEQYF. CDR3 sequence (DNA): TGTGCCAGTTCCCCCTGGACAGGGGGTTTCGAGCAGTACTTC.

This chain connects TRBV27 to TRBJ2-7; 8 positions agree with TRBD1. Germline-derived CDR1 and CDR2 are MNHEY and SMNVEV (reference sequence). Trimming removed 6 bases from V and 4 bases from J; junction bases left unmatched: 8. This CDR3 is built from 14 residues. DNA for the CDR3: TGTGCCAGCAGAAGGGGGCAGGGGGCGTACGAGCAGTACTTC. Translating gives CASRRGQGAYEQYF.

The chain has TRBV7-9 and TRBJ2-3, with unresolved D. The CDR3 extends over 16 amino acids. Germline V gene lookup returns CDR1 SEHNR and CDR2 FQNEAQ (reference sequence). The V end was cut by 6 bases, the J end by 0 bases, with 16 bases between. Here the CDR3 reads CASRQLRVGSTDTQYF. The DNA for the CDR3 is TGTGCCAGCAGACAACTAAGGGTCGGGAGCACAGATACGCAGTATTTT.

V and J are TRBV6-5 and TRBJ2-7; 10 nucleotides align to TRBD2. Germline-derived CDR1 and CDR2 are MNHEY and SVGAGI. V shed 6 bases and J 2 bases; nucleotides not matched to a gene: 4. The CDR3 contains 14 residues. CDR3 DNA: TGTGCCAGCAGCGAAAGCGGGAGGGCCTACGAGCAGTACTTC. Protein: CASSESGRAYEQYF.

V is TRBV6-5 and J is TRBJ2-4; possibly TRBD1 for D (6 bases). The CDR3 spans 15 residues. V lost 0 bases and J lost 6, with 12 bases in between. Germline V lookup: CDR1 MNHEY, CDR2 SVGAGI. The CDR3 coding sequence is TGTGCCAGCAGTTACTCCGGGGCAGGGGCAAACATTCAGTACTTC. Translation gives CASSYSGAGANIQYF.

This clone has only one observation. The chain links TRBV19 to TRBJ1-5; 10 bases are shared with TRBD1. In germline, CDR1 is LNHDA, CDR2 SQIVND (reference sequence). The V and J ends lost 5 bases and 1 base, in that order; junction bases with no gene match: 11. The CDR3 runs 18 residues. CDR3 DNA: TGTGCCAGTAGTGCCTACCTCGGACAGGGGGTGAGCAATCAGCCCCAGCATTTT. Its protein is CASSAYLGQGVSNQPQHF.

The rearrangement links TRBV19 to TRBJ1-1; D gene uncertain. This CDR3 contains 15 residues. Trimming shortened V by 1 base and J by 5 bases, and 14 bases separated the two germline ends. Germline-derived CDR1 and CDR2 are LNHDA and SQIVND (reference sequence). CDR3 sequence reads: CASSIVRTMWTEAFF. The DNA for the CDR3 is TGTGCCAGTAGTATAGTTCGGACGATGTGGACTGAAGCTTTCTTT.

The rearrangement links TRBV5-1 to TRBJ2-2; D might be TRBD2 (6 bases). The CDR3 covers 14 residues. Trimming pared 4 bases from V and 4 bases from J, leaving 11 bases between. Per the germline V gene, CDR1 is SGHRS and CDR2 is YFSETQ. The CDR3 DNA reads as TGCGCCAGCAGCCGGGACTTTTTCACCGGGGAGCTGTTTTTT. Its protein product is CASSRDFFTGELFF.

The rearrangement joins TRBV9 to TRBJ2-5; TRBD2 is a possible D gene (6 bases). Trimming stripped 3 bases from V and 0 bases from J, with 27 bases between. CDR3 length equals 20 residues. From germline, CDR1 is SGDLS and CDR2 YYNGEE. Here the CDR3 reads CASSAGRFGSVGVYQETQYF. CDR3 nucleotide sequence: TGTGCCAGCAGCGCAGGTCGTTTCGGGAGCGTTGGGGTTTACCAAGAGACCCAGTACTTC.

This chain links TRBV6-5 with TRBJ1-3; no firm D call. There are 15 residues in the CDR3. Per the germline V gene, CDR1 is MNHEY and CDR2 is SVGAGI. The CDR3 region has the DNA TGTGCGGCGACCCCCGGGTCCGAAAGCCGGGGCACCATATATTTT. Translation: CAATPGSESRGTIYF.

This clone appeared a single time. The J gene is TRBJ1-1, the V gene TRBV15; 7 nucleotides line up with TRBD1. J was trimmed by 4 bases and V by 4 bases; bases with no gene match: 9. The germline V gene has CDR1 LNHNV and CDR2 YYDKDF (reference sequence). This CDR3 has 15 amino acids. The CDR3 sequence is CATSTGDRSTTEAFF. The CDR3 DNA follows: TGTGCCACCAGCACTGGGGACAGATCCACCACTGAAGCTTTCTTT.

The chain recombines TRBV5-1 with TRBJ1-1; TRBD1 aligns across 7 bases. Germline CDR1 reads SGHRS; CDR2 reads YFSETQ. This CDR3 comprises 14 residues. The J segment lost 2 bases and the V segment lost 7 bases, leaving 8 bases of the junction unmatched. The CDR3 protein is CASRTGTANTEAFF. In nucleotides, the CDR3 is TGCGCCAGCCGAACTGGGACAGCTAACACTGAAGCTTTCTTT.

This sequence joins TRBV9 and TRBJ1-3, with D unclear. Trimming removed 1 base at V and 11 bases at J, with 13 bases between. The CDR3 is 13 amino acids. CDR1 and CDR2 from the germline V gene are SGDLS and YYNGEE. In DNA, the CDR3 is TGTGCCAGCAGCGTAACGGGCGGAACACCCATATATTTT. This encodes CASSVTGGTPIYF.

CDR3 region: CASSRGLGGTGELFF. CDR3 sequence (DNA): TGTGCCAGCAGCCGGGGGCTAGGTGGCACCGGGGAGCTGTTTTTT. V usage is TRBV11-2 and J usage is TRBJ2-2; D is possibly TRBD1 or TRBD2 (6 bases each). The CDR3 runs 15 residues. Germline V gives CDR1 SGHAT, CDR2 FQNNGV. V lost 5 bases, J lost 4 bases, and 14 bases lay in between.